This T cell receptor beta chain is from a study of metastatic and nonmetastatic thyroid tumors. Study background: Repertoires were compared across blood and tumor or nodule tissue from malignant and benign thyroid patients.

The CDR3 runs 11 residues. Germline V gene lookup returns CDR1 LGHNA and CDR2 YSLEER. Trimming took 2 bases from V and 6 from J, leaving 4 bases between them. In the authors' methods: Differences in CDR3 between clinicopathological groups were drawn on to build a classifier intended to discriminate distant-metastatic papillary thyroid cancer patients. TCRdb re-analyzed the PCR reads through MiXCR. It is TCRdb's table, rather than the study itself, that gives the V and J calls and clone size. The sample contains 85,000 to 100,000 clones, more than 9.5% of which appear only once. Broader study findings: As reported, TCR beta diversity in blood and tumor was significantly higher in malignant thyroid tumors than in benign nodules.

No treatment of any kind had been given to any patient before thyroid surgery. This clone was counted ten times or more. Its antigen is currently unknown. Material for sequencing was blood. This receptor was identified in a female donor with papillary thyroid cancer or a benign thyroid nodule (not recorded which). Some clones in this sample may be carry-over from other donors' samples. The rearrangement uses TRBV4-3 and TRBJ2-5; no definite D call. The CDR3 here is CASSQPKTQYF. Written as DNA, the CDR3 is TGCGCCAGCAGCCAACCTAAGACCCAGTACTTC.